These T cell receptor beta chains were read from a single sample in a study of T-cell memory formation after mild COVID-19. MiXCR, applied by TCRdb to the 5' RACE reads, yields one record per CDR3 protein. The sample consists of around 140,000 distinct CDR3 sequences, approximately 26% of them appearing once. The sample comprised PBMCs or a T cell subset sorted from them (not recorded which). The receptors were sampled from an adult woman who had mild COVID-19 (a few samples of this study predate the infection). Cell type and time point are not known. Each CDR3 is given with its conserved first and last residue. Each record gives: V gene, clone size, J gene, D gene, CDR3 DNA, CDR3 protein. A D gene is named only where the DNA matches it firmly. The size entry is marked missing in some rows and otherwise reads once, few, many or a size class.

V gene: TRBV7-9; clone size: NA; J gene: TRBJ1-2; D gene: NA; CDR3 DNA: TGTGCCAGCAGCTCGACGGACTGGGCGGGGGACTATGGCTACACCTTC; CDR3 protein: CASSSTDWAGDYGYTF
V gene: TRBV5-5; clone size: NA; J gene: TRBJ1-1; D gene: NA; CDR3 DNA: TGTGCCAGCAGCAACAGGGTGAACACTGAAGCTTTCTTT; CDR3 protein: CASSNRVNTEAFF
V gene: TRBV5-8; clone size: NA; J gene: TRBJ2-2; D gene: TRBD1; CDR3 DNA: TGTGCCAGCAGCTTCCGACAGGGGTCGGCCACCGGGGAGCTGTTTTTT; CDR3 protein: CASSFRQGSATGELFF
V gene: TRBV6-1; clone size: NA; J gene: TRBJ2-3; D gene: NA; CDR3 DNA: TGTGCCAGCAGAAGGGGCAGGGGCCCCTTTGATACGCAGTATTTT; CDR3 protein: CASRRGRGPFDTQYF
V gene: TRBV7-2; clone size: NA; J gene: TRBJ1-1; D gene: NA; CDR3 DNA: TGTGCCAGCACCCCGTGGGCCTCGATGAACACTGAAGCTTTCTTT; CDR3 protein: CASTPWASMNTEAFF
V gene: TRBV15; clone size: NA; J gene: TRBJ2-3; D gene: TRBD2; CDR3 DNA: TGTGCCACCAGCAGCAGACTAGCGGAGGTAGATACGCAGTATTTT; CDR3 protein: CATSSRLAEVDTQYF
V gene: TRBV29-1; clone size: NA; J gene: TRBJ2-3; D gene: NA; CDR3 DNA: TGCAGCGGGACCCCACGTAGCACAGATACGCAGTATTTT; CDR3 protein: CSGTPRSTDTQYF
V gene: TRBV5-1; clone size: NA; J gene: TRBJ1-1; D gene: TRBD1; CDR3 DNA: TGCGCCAGCAGCTTAAGGGACAGGGGTTTTGGCACTGAAGCTTTCTTT; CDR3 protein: CASSLRDRGFGTEAFF
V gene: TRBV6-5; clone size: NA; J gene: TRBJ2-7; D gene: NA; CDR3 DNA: TGTGCCAGCAGTTACAAGGGATGGGGGTACGAGCAGTACTTC; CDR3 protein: CASSYKGWGYEQYF
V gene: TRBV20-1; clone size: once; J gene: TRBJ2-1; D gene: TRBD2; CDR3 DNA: TGCAGTGCTAGAGTTAGCGGGGGGCCTCGGAGTGAGCAGTTCTTC; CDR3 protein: CSARVSGGPRSEQFF
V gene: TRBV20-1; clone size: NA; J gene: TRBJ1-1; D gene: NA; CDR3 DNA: TGCAGTGCTAGAGATTATCCTGGGGTGGCCGAAGCTTTCTTT; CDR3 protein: CSARDYPGVAEAFF
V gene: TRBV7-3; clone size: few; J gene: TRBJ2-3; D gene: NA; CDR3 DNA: TGTGCCAGCAGCGCCGGGGACGGACCCTACACAGATACGCAGTATTTT; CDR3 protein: CASSAGDGPYTDTQYF
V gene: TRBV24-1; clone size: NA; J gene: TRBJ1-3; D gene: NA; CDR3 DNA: TGTGCCACCAGTGATTGGTCACCGATCCTTGGAAACACCATATATTTT; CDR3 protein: CATSDWSPILGNTIYF
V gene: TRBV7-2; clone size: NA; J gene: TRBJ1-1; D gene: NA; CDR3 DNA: TGTGCCAGCAGCTTTGCACATGGCACTGAAGCTTTCTTT; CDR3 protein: CASSFAHGTEAFF
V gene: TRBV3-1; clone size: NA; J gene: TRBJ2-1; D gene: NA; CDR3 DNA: TGTGCCAGCAGCCAAGATGTAGCGTCGGTCCTAGTCGAGCAGTTCTTC; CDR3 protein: CASSQDVASVLVEQFF
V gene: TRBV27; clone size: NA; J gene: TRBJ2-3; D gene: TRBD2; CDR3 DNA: TGTGCCAGCGGGGGACTAGCGGCCAAGGATACGCAGTATTTT; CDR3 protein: CASGGLAAKDTQYF
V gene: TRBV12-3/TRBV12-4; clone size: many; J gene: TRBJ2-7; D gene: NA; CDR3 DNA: TGTGCCAGCAGTTTTGCAGGCGAGCAGTACTTC; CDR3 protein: CASSFAGEQYF
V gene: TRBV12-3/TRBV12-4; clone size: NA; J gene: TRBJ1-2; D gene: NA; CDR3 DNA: TGTGCCAGCAGCCGGGACATCCTCGACTATGGCTACACCTTC; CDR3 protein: CASSRDILDYGYTF
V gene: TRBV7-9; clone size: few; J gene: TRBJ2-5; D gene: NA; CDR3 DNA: TGTGCCAGCAGCTTGACTACGCAAGAGACCCAGTACTTC; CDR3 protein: CASSLTTQETQYF
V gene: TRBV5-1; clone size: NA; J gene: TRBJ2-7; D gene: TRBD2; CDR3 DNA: TGCGCCAGCAGCTTGGGCGGGGGGATCTACGAGCAGTACTTC; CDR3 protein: CASSLGGGIYEQYF
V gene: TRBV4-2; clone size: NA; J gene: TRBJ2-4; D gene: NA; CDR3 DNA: TGTGCCAGCAGCCAAGCATCTACCGGGTCTAAAAACATTCAGTACTTC; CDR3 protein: CASSQASTGSKNIQYF
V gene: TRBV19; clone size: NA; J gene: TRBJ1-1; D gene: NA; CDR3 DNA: TGTGCCAGTCACTCTCTCTTGAACACTGAAGCTTTCTTT; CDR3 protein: CASHSLLNTEAFF
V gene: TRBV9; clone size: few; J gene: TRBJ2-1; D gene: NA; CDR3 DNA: TGTGCCAGCAGCGTAGGTCACACGGAGGTTTACAATGAGCAGTTCTTC; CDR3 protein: CASSVGHTEVYNEQFF
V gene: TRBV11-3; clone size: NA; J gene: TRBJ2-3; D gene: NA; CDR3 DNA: TGTGCCAGCAGCCTCAATGTGAAATTCACAGATACGCAGTATTTT; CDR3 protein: CASSLNVKFTDTQYF
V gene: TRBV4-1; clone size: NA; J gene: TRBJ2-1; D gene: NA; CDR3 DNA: TGCGCCAGCAGCTCGGTAGGGGCTCCCAATGAGCAGTTCTTC; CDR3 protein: CASSSVGAPNEQFF
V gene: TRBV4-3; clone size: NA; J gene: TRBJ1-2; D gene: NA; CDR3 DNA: TGCGCCAGCAGCCCACTCGTCGACAGCTTCCTTTATGGCTACACCTTC; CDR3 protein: CASSPLVDSFLYGYTF
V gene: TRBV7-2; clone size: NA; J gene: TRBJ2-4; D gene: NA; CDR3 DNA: TGTGCCAGCAGCTTAGCGGTCGATAACATTCAGTACTTC; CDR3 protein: CASSLAVDNIQYF
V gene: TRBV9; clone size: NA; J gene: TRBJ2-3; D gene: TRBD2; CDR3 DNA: TGTGCCAGCAGCGTACTTACTAGCGGGGCTAGCACAGATACGCAGTATTTT; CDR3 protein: CASSVLTSGASTDTQYF
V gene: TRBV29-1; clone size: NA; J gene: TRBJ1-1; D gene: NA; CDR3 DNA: TGCAGCGTCCGTGCGGGCACTGAAGCTTTCTTT; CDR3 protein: CSVRAGTEAFF
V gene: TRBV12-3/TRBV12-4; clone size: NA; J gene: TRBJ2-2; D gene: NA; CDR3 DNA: TGTGCCAGCAGTTTAAATCCCGGGGTCGGGGAGCTGTTTTTT; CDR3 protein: CASSLNPGVGELFF
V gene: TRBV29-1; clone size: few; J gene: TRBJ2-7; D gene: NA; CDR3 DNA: TGCAGCGTTATGGAAGTCTACGAGCAGTACTTC; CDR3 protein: CSVMEVYEQYF
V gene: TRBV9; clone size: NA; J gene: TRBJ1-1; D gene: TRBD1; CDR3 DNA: TGTGCCAGCAGCCCCCCGGACAGGCCGAACACTGAAGCTTTCTTT; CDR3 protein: CASSPPDRPNTEAFF
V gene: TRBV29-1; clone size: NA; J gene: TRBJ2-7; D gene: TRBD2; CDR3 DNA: TGCAGCGTGGATGGACTAGCGGGAGAGTCCTACGAGCAGTACTTC; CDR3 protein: CSVDGLAGESYEQYF
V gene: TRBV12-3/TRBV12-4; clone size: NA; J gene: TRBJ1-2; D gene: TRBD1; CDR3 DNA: TGTGCCAGCAGTAGGGGACAGGGGGAAAGCTACACCTTC; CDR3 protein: CASSRGQGESYTF
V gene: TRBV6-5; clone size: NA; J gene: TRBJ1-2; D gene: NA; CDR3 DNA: TGTGCCAGCAAGGGCAGTCTTAACTCTAACTATGGCTACACCTTC; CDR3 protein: CASKGSLNSNYGYTF
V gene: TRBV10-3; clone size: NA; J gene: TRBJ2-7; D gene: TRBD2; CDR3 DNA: TGTGCCATCAGTGAGTCGTTACTAGCGGGAGGGGCAGCCTACGAGCAGTACTTC; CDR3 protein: CAISESLLAGGAAYEQYF
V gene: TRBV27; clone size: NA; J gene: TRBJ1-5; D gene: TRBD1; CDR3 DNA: TGTGCCAGCAGTGAGGGGACAGGGGGAAATCAGCCCCAGCATTTT; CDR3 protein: CASSEGTGGNQPQHF
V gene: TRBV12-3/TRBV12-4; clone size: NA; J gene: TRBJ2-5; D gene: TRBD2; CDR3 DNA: TGTGCCAGCAGGAGCGGGGTCCAAGAGACCCAGTACTTC; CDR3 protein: CASRSGVQETQYF
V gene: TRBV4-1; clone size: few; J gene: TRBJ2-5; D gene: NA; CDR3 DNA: TGCGCCAGCAGCCAAGATAGGGGGGGGCAGGGTGTGGAGACCCAGTACTTC; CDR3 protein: CASSQDRGGQGVETQYF
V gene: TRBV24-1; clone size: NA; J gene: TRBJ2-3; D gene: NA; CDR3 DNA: TGTGCCACCAGTGATCCGACAGGGACTGGTCCAGATACGCAGTATTTT; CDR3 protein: CATSDPTGTGPDTQYF
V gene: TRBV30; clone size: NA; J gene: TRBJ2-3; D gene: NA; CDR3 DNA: TGTGCCTGGAGTATGGGGACCTTTAGCACAGATACGCAGTATTTT; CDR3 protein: CAWSMGTFSTDTQYF
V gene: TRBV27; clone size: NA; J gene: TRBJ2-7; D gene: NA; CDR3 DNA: TGTGCCAGCAGTTTAAGTGATCCCTCCTACGAGCAGTACTTC; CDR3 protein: CASSLSDPSYEQYF